This T cell receptor beta chain was obtained from a study of shared clonotypes between healthy human individuals. Some clones are missing from TCRdb's copy, which holds only in-frame ones; the method was immunoSEQ multiplex PCR. The repertoire holds hundreds of thousands of clones, with 98% as singletons. Terminally differentiated effector memory CD45RA+ cells were excluded from the naive CD8 cells, which were CD45RO-negative and positively selected for CCR7. V lost 5 bases and J lost 5, with 13 bases in between. The CDR3 has 13 residues. Looked up from germline, CDR1 is SNHLY and CDR2 is FYNNEI. The sequencing sample was made of naive CD8+ T cells sorted from blood. The receptor was derived from a man aged 25-40 years in good health. This chain links TRBV2 with TRBJ2-7; D may correspond to TRBD1 or TRBD2 (6 bases each). In DNA form, the CDR3 reads TGTGCCAGCAGTCTGGGGGGCTGGGACGAGCAGTACTTC. Translating gives CASSLGGWDEQYF.